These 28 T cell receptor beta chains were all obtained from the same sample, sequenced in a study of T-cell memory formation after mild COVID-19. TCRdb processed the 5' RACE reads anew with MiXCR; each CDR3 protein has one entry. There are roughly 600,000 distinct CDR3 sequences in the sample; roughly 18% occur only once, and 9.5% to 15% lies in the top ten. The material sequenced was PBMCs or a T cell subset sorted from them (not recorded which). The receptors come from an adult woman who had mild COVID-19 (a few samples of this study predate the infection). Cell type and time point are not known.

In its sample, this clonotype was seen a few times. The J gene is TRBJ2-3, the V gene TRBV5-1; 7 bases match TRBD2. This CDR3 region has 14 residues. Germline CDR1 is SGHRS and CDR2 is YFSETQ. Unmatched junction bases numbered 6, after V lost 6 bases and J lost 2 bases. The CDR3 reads CASTQAGNTDTQYF. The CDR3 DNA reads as TGCGCCAGCACCCAAGCGGGGAACACAGATACGCAGTATTTT.

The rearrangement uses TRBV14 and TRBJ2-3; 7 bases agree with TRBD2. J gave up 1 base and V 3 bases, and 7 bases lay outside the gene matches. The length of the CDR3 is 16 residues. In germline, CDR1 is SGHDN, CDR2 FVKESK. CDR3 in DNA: TGTGCCAGCAGCCACCTCAGCGGGACCCGCACAGATACGCAGTATTTT. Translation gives CASSHLSGTRTDTQYF.

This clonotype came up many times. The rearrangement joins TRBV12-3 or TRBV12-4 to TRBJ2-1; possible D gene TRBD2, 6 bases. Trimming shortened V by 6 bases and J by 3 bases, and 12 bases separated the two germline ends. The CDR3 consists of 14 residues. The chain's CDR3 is CASRSSTSYNEQFF. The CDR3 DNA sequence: TGTGCCAGCAGATCCTCGACTAGCTACAATGAGCAGTTCTTC.

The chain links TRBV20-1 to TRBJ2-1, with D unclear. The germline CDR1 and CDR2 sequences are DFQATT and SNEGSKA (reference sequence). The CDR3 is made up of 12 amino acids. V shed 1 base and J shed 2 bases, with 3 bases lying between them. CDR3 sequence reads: CSARGTYNEQFF. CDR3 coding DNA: TGCAGTGCTAGAGGGACCTACAATGAGCAGTTCTTC.

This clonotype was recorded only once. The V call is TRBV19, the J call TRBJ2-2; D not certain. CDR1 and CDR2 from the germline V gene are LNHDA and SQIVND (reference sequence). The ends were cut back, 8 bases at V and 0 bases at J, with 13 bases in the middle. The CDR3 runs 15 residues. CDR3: CASHIRSANTGELFF. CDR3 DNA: TGTGCCAGTCACATCAGGAGCGCGAACACCGGGGAGCTGTTTTTT.

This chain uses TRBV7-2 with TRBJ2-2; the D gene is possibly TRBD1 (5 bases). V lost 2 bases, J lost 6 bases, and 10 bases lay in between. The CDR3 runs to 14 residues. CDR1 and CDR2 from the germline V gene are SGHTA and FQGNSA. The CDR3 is CASSLLGVAGELFF. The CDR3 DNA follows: TGTGCCAGCAGCTTATTAGGGGTGGCCGGGGAGCTGTTTTTT.

The DNA for the CDR3 is TGTGCCAGCAGCTTAGTCCAGGGACCCTACGAGCAGTACTTC. It yields the protein CASSLVQGPYEQYF. The rearrangement uses TRBV11-2 and TRBJ2-7; D is tentatively TRBD1 or TRBD2 (5 bases each). The CDR3 consists of 14 residues. The V end was cut by 1 base, the J end by 2 bases, with 9 bases between. Germline CDR1 and CDR2: SGHAT and FQNNGV.

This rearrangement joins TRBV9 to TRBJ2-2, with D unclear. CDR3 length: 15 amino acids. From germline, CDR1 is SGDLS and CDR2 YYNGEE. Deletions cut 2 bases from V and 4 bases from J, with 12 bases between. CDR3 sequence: CASSVYQWGTGELFF. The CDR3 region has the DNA TGTGCCAGCAGCGTCTATCAGTGGGGCACCGGGGAGCTGTTTTTT.

CDR3 loop: CASGGEGRADTQYF. Written as DNA, the CDR3 is TGCGCCAGCGGGGGGGAGGGAAGGGCAGATACGCAGTATTTT. This chain uses TRBV23-1 with TRBJ2-3; 7 nucleotides line up with TRBD2. TRBV23-1 carries the ORF label, with uncertain function. The junction had 9 bases not matched to a gene; V was cut back by 8 bases and J by 4 bases. The CDR3 contains 14 residues.

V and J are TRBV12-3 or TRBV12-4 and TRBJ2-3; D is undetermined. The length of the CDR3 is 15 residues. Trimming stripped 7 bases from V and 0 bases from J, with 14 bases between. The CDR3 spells CASTPGEPSTDTQYF. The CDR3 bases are TGTGCCAGCACCCCAGGCGAGCCTAGCACAGATACGCAGTATTTT.

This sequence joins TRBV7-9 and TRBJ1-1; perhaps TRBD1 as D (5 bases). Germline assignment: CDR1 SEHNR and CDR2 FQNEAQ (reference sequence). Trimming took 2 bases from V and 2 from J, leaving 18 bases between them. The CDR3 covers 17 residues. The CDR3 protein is CASSLWQGFESNTEAFF. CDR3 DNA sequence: TGTGCCAGCAGCTTATGGCAGGGATTCGAATCAAACACTGAAGCTTTCTTT. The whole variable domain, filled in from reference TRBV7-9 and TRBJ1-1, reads DTGVSQNPRHKITKRGQNVTFRCDPISEHNRLYWYRQTLGQGPEFLTYFQNEAQLEKSRLLSDRFSAERPKGSFSTLEIQRTEQGDSAMYLCASSLWQGFESNTEAFFGQGTRLTVV.

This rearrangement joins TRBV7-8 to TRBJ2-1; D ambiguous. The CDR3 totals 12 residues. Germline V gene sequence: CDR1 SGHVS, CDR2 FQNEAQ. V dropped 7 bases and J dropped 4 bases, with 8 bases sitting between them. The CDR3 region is CASIGYYNEQFF. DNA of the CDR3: TGTGCCAGCATCGGGTATTACAATGAGCAGTTCTTC.

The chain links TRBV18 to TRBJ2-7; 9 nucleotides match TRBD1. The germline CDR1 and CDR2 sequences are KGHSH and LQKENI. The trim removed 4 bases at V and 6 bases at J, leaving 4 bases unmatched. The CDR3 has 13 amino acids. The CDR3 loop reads CASSLQQGAEQYF. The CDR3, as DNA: TGTGCCAGCTCACTCCAACAGGGGGCCGAGCAGTACTTC.

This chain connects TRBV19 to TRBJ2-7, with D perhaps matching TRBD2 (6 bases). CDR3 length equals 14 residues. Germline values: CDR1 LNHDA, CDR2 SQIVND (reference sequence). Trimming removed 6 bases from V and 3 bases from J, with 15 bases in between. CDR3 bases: TGTGCCAGTAGCGTCCGTTCGGGGGACTACGAGCAGTACTTC. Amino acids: CASSVRSGDYEQYF.

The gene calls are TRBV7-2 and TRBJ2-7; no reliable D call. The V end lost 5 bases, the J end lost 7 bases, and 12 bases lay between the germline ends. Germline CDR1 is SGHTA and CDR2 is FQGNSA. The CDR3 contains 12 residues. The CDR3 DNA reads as TGTGCCAGCAGCCCCCCCGCTACGGAGCAGTACTTC. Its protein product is CASSPPATEQYF.

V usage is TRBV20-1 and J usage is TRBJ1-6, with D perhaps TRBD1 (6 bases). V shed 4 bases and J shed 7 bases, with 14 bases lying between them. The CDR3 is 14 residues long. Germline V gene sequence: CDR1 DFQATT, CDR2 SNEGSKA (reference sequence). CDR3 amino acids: CSAKSLGGNSPLHF. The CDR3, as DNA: TGCAGTGCTAAGAGTCTGGGGGGCAATTCACCCCTCCACTTT.

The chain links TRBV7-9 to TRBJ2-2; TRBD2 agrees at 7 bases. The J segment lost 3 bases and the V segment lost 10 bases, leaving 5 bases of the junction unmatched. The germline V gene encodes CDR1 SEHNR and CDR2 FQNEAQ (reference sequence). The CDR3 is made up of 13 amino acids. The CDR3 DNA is TGTGCCACCACCGGGAGGTACACCGGGGAGCTGTTTTTT. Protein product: CATTGRYTGELFF.

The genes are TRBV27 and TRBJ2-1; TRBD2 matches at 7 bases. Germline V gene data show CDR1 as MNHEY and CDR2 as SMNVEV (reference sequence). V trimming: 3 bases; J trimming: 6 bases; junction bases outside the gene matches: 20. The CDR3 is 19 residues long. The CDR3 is CASSFSPLRLSGELNEQFF. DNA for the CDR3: TGTGCCAGCAGTTTTTCCCCACTCCGCCTAAGCGGGGAACTCAATGAGCAGTTCTTC.

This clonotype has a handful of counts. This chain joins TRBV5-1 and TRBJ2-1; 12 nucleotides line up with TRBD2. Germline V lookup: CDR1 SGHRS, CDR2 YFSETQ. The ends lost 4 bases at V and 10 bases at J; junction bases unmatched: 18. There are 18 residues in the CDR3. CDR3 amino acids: CASSRWTSGTGSTMEQFF. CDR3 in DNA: TGCGCCAGCAGCCGCTGGACTAGCGGGACTGGCTCCACAATGGAGCAGTTCTTC.

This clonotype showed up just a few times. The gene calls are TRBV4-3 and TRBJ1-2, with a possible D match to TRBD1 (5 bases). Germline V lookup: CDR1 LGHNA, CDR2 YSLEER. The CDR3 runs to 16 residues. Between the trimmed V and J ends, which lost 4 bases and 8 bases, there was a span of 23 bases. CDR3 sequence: CASSLHGGVDRGGYTF. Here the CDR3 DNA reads TGCGCCAGCAGCCTCCACGGGGGGGTCGACCGTGGCGGCTACACCTTC.

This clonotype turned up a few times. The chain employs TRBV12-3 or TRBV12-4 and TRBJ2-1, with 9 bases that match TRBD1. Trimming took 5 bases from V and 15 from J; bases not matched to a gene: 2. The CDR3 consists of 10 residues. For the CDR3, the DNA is TGTGCCAGCAGTGGGGGACAGGGGTTCTTC. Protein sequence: CASSGGQGFF.

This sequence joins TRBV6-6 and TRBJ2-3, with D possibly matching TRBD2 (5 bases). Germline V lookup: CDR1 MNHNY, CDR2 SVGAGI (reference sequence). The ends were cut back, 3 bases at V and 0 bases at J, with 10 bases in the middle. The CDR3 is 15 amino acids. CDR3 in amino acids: CASSYRETSTDTQYF. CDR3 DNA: TGTGCCAGCAGTTATCGGGAAACTAGCACAGATACGCAGTATTTT.

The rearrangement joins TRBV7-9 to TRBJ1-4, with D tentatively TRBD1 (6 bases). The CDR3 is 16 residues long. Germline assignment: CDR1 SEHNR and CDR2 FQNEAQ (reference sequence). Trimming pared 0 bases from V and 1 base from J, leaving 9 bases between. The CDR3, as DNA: TGTGCCAGCAGCTTAGCCTTGGGACAAACTAATGAAAAACTGTTTTTT. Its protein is CASSLALGQTNEKLFF.

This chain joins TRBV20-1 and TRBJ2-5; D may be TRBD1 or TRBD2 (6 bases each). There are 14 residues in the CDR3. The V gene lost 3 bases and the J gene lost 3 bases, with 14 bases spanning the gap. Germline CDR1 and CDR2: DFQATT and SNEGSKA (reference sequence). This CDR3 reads CSASGGWVEETQYF. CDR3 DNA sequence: TGCAGTGCTAGCGGGGGCTGGGTCGAAGAGACCCAGTACTTC.

The CDR3 DNA reads TGTGCCAGTTATCGGACACTCCAAGAGACCCAGTACTTC. It translates to CASYRTLQETQYF. The V and J genes are TRBV6-2 or TRBV6-3 and TRBJ2-5, with D perhaps matching TRBD1 (5 bases). Per germline, CDR1 MNHEY and CDR2 SVGEGT. The CDR3 totals 13 residues. V lost 9 bases and J lost 1, with 12 bases in between.

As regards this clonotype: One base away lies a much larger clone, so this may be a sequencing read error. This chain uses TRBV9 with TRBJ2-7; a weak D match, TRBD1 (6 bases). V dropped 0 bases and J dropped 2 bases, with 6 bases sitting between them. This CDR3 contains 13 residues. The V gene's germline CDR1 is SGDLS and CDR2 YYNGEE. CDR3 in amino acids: CASSVAGAYEQYF. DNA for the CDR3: TGTGCCAGCAGCGTAGCAGGGGCCTACGAGCAGTACTTC.

CDR3 protein: CATSRRTGKNTEAFF. CDR3 DNA sequence: TGTGCCACCAGCAGGCGGACAGGGAAGAACACTGAAGCTTTCTTT. The chain uses TRBV15 and TRBJ1-1; 8 bases match TRBD1. Germline lookup yields CDR1 LNHNV and CDR2 YYDKDF (reference sequence). V dropped 3 bases and J dropped 1; count of bases not matched to a gene: 4. The CDR3 spans 15 residues.

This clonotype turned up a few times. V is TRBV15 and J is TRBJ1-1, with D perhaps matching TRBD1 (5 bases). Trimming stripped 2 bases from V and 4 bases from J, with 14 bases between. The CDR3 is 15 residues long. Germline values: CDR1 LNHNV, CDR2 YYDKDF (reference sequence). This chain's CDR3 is CATSRSEGDRTEAFF. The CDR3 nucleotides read TGTGCCACCAGCAGATCTGAAGGGGACCGCACTGAAGCTTTCTTT.